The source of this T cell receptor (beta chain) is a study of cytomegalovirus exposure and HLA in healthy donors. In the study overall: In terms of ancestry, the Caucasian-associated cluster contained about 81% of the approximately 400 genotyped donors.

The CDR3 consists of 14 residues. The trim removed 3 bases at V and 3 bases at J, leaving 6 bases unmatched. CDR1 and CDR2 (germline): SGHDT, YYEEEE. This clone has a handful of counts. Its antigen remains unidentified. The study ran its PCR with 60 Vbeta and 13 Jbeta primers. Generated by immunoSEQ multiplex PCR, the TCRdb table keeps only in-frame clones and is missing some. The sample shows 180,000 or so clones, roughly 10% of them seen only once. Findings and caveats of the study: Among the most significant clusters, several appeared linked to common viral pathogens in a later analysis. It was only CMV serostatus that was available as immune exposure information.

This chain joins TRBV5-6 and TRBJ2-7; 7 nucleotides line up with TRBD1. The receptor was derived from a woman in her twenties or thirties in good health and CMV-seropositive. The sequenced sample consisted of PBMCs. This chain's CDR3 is CASSSFGQVYEQYF. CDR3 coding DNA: TGTGCCAGCAGCTCTTTCGGACAGGTCTACGAGCAGTACTTC.